This T cell receptor beta chain was obtained from a study of blood T cell repertoires in COVID-19. Turning to the study itself: Material from acute and convalescent COVID-19 was sourced from the United States, Italy and Spain. From T cells, B-cell-depleted T cells, or PBMCs came the material, which was cDNA or gDNA.

Authors' data handling: Reference gene primer amplification gave nucleated cell count estimates. This table comes from immunoSEQ multiplex PCR, and its TCRdb copy is limited to in-frame clones, with some not included. The V and J calls and clone size were taken over from that table, and D and trimming were inferred from the DNA. The sample yields 150,000 to 200,000 clones, 65% to 85% seen once. In germline, CDR1 is SGHRS, CDR2 YFSETQ. The CDR3 spans 15 residues. The V end lost 0 bases, the J end lost 4 bases, and 13 bases lay between the germline ends. This receptor was taken from a woman aged 25 to 39 with acute or convalescent COVID-19. The chain joins TRBV5-1 to TRBJ1-2; D ambiguous. The sequenced material came from peripheral blood. The CDR3 DNA reads as TGCGCCAGCAGCTTGGATAGCCCGAATATCTATGGCTACACCTTC. Its translation is CASSLDSPNIYGYTF.